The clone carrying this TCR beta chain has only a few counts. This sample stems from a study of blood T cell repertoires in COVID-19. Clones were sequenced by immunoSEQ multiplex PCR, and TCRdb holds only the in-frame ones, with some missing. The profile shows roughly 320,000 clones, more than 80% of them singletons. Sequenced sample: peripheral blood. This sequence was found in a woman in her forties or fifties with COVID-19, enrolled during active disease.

CDR3 in amino acids: CASSWGPGQKMLNQPQHF. In DNA, the CDR3 is TGTGCCAGCAGCTGGGGGCCGGGACAGAAAATGCTAAATCAGCCCCAGCATTTT. This rearrangement joins TRBV11-2 to TRBJ1-5; 7 positions match TRBD1. There are 18 residues in the CDR3. Germline loops: CDR1 SGHAT, CDR2 FQNNGV. V lost 4 bases to trimming and J lost 4 bases; unmatched junction nucleotides: 16.